These 28 T cell receptor beta chains share one sample of origin, sequenced in a study of graft-versus-host responses after intestinal transplantation. Profiling relied on immunoSEQ multiplex PCR, and the TCRdb table lists in-frame clones only, not all of them. The sample lists fewer than 25,000 clones; about 55% were seen once. This specimen was alloreactive CD4+ T cells from a mixed lymphocyte reaction culture, taken before intestinal transplant. Subset here: CFSE-low proliferating T cells sorted from roughly 6-day pre-transplant mixed lymphocyte reaction (GvH or HvG direction). These receptor sequences come from a human patient who received an intestinal transplant.

The chain joins TRBV28 to TRBJ2-1; 11 bases map to TRBD2. V lost 10 bases to trimming and J lost 6 bases; unmatched junction nucleotides: 14. The CDR3 loop spans 16 amino acids. The germline gives CDR1 MDHEN, CDR2 SYDVKM. The CDR3 DNA is TGTGCCACGGGACTAGCGGAGCGGAGCTACAGCAATGAGCAGTTCTTC. Translated, it gives CATGLAERSYSNEQFF.

J is TRBJ2-1 and V is TRBV30; TRBD2 aligns across 9 bases. V shed 3 bases and J 10 bases; nucleotides not matched to a gene: 4. Germline lookup yields CDR1 GTSNPN and CDR2 SVGIG (reference sequence). This CDR3 region has 12 residues. CDR3 loop: CAWRKGTSEQFF. CDR3 bases: TGTGCCTGGAGAAAGGGGACTAGCGAGCAGTTCTTC.

This chain joins TRBV6-5 and TRBJ2-2, with 10 bases aligning to TRBD1. V shed 2 bases, J shed 5 bases, and the junction held 2 bases outside the gene matches. CDR1 MNHEY and CDR2 SVGAGI come from the germline V gene. The CDR3 loop spans 15 amino acids. DNA for the CDR3: TGTGCCAGCAGTTACGACAGGGGGCTGACCGGGGAGCTGTTTTTT. Its translation: CASSYDRGLTGELFF.

The V gene is TRBV4-1, the J gene TRBJ2-3; TRBD1 is a possible D gene (5 bases). Germline CDR1 is MGHRA and CDR2 is YSYEKL. V dropped 3 bases and J dropped 2 bases, with 9 bases sitting between them. CDR3 length equals 14 residues. CDR3 bases: TGCGCCAGCAGCCAGACAGACGTCACAGATACGCAGTATTTT. As protein: CASSQTDVTDTQYF.

V and J are TRBV5-1 and TRBJ2-5; 9 bases are shared with TRBD1. This CDR3 spans 16 amino acids. After removal of 4 bases from V and 4 bases from J, the junction contained 11 bases not matched to a gene. Germline lookup yields CDR1 SGHRS and CDR2 YFSETQ. In nucleotides, the CDR3 is TGCGCCAGCAGCGATCCACGGACAGGGGCAACAGAGACCCAGTACTTC. Translated: CASSDPRTGATETQYF.

This chain joins TRBV7-2 and TRBJ2-7; 8 nucleotides agree with TRBD2. After removal of 1 base from V and 3 bases from J, the junction contained 5 bases not matched to a gene. The CDR3 length is 15 residues. Germline V gene data show CDR1 as SGHTA and CDR2 as FQGNSA. CDR3 sequence reads: CASSLDALAGYEQYF. The CDR3 DNA reads as TGTGCCAGCAGCTTAGATGCCCTAGCGGGCTACGAGCAGTACTTC.

This sequence joins TRBV6-5 and TRBJ1-2; 9 positions match TRBD1. Germline CDR1 MNHEY, CDR2 SVGAGI. V lost 3 bases to trimming and J lost 8 bases; unmatched junction nucleotides: 7. The CDR3 has 14 residues. The CDR3 here is CASSYLDRGRGYTF. CDR3 in DNA: TGTGCCAGCAGTTATCTGGACAGGGGACGAGGCTACACCTTC.

The chain carries TRBV4-1 and TRBJ1-2; D perhaps matches TRBD1 (6 bases). Germline V CDR1 and CDR2: MGHRA, YSYEKL. V was shortened by 4 bases and J by 8 bases, with 11 bases between the two germline ends. The CDR3 length is 12 residues. The CDR3 sequence: CASSLGGAGYTF. The CDR3 nucleotides read TGCGCCAGCAGCCTAGGGGGGGCCGGCTACACCTTC.

This chain joins TRBV25-1 and TRBJ2-1; tentatively, D is TRBD1 (6 bases). This CDR3 region has 13 residues. From germline, CDR1 is MGHDK and CDR2 SYGVNS. Trimming removed 6 bases at V and 5 bases at J, with 11 bases between. CDR3 region: CASSRGRHNEQFF. The DNA of the CDR3 is TGTGCCAGCAGCAGGGGACGTCACAATGAGCAGTTCTTC.

V usage is TRBV11-2 and J usage is TRBJ1-1, with D tentatively TRBD1 (6 bases). Germline CDR1 and CDR2: SGHAT and FQNNGV. This CDR3 comprises 13 residues. The ends were cut back, 5 bases at V and 6 bases at J, with 13 bases in the middle. CDR3 residues: CASSPGQLSEAFF. The DNA for the CDR3 is TGTGCCAGCAGCCCTGGACAGCTATCTGAAGCTTTCTTT.

This chain uses TRBV6-5 with TRBJ2-1, with TRBD2 identical over 13 bases. The CDR3 length is 14 residues. With V trimmed by 8 bases and J by 7 bases, 5 bases remained unmatched. Germline CDR1 is MNHEY and CDR2 is SVGAGI. CDR3 sequence reads: CASSRTSGRNEQFF. As DNA, the CDR3 is TGTGCCAGCTCGCGGACTAGCGGGAGAAATGAGCAGTTCTTC.

The CDR3 DNA sequence: TGTGCCAGCAGCTTGGTACAGCCGAACACTGAAGCTTTCTTT. Amino acids: CASSLVQPNTEAFF. This sequence joins TRBV5-5 and TRBJ1-1; no clear D gene. The germline V gene has CDR1 SGHKS and CDR2 YYEKEE (reference sequence). Trimming removed 0 bases at V and 1 base at J, with 7 bases between. CDR3 length equals 14 residues. Filled out from reference TRBV5-5 and TRBJ1-1, the complete variable domain reads DAGVTQSPTHLIKTRGQQVTLRCSPISGHKSVSWYQQVLGQGPQFIFQYYEKEERGRGNFPDRFSARQFPNYSSELNVNALLLGDSALYLCASSLVQPNTEAFFGQGTRLTVV.

The chain couples TRBV9 to TRBJ1-4; 7 bases map to TRBD1. V lost 3 bases and J lost 5; bases outside the gene matches: 4. The germline V gene encodes CDR1 SGDLS and CDR2 YYNGEE. CDR3 size: 14 residues. The CDR3 sequence: CASSAGQVNEKLFF. DNA of the CDR3: TGTGCCAGCAGCGCCGGACAGGTCAATGAAAAACTGTTTTTT.

The J gene is TRBJ2-3, the V gene TRBV28; weak D call: TRBD1 (6 bases). The germline V gene encodes CDR1 MDHEN and CDR2 SYDVKM. CDR3 length: 14 residues. Trimming took 2 bases from V and 9 from J, leaving 15 bases between them. The CDR3 DNA reads TGTGCCAGCAGTTTAGCAGGGGCCATCTGGACGCAGTATTTT. Translation: CASSLAGAIWTQYF. The full variable domain, with the rest looked up from reference TRBV28 and TRBJ2-3, is DVKVTQSSRYLVKRTGEKVFLECVQDMDHENMFWYRQDPGLGLRLIYFSYDVKMKEKGDIPEGYSVSREKKERFSLILESASTNQTSMYLCASSLAGAIWTQYFGPGTRLTVL.

The chain couples TRBV14 to TRBJ2-3; 8 bases line up with TRBD1. This CDR3 has 15 amino acids. Germline V CDR1 and CDR2: SGHDN, FVKESK. Losses at the gene ends were 1 base for V and 3 bases for J; bases not matched to a gene: 3. This CDR3 is CASSQGTGWTDTQYF. Written as DNA, the CDR3 is TGTGCCAGCAGCCAAGGGACAGGGTGGACAGATACGCAGTATTTT.

The chain joins TRBV30 to TRBJ2-2; 7 bases are a match to TRBD1. Germline V gives CDR1 GTSNPN, CDR2 SVGIG (reference sequence). J gave up 4 bases and V 0 bases, and 8 bases lay outside the gene matches. This CDR3 region has 16 residues. Written as DNA, the CDR3 is TGTGCCTGGAGTGTACATTGGACAGGACCCACCGGGGAGCTGTTTTTT. Translated, it gives CAWSVHWTGPTGELFF.

The chain couples TRBV19 to TRBJ1-1, with D possibly TRBD1 on 5 matching bases. This CDR3 has 14 amino acids. Trimming took off 5 bases at V and 4 bases at J, with 14 bases between the two ends. The germline V gene has CDR1 LNHDA and CDR2 SQIVND (reference sequence). The CDR3 region is CASSSGGTSTEAFF. CDR3 in DNA: TGTGCCAGTAGTTCGGGAGGGACGAGCACTGAAGCTTTCTTT.

This clone showed up just a few times. The chain is built from TRBV7-9 and TRBJ2-5; TRBD1 is a possible D gene (5 bases). V was clipped by 8 bases and J by 5 bases, with 15 bases between them. This CDR3 is built from 13 residues. Germline CDR1 is SEHNR and CDR2 is FQNEAQ (reference sequence). The CDR3 DNA follows: TGTGCCAGCGCCAACCAGGGTTTGGAGACCCAGTACTTC. Amino acid sequence: CASANQGLETQYF.

The rearrangement joins TRBV4-1 to TRBJ1-4, with D perhaps matching TRBD1 (5 bases). Germline V CDR1 and CDR2: MGHRA, YSYEKL. The CDR3 is 16 amino acids. Trimming removed 0 bases at V and 5 bases at J, with 13 bases between. CDR3 protein: CASSQEAMGRNEKLFF. In DNA, the CDR3 is TGCGCCAGCAGCCAAGAGGCAATGGGGCGGAATGAAAAACTGTTTTTT.

The chain joins TRBV27 to TRBJ2-7; perhaps TRBD2 as D (6 bases). The CDR3 spans 14 residues. The V end was cut by 6 bases, the J end by 4 bases, with 16 bases between. From germline, CDR1 is MNHEY and CDR2 SMNVEV (reference sequence). The CDR3 spells CASRPGLLIYEQYF. The DNA of the CDR3 is TGTGCCAGCAGGCCGGGACTCCTAATTTACGAGCAGTACTTC.

CDR3 coding DNA: TGTGCCAGCAGCTTTCCCCGGACAGGGAGGGTTCCCTACGAGCAGTACTTC. It is translated as CASSFPRTGRVPYEQYF. This rearrangement joins TRBV7-2 to TRBJ2-5; D perhaps matches TRBD1 (8 bases). The J call is in doubt because the DNA end fits TRBJ2-7 better. This CDR3 is 17 amino acids long. CDR1 and CDR2 from the germline V gene are SGHTA and FQGNSA.

V gene TRBV6-5 combines with J gene TRBJ2-1, with TRBD1 matching over 12 bases. The CDR3 spans 15 residues. V lost 5 bases, J lost 10 bases, and 9 bases stayed unmatched. Per the germline V gene, CDR1 is MNHEY and CDR2 is SVGAGI. The CDR3 loop reads CASSTGTGGLYEQFF. The CDR3 nucleotides are TGTGCCAGCAGTACCGGGACAGGGGGCCTTTACGAGCAGTTCTTC.

This sequence joins TRBV5-1 and TRBJ2-5; a weak D match, TRBD2 (6 bases). The ends were cut back, 8 bases at V and 4 bases at J, with 24 bases in the middle. CDR1 and CDR2 (germline): SGHRS, YFSETQ. This CDR3 region has 16 residues. This chain's CDR3 is CASPNPGLTKIETQYF. The CDR3 DNA sequence: TGCGCCAGTCCCAACCCGGGACTCACGAAGATAGAGACCCAGTACTTC.

The chain recombines TRBV27 with TRBJ2-7; 7 nucleotides match TRBD1. The CDR3 contains 14 residues. Germline CDR1 and CDR2: MNHEY and SMNVEV (reference sequence). Trimming cost V 3 bases and J 0 bases; bases outside gene matches: 2. The CDR3 DNA sequence: TGTGCCAGCAGTTTTACAGGGGTCTCCTACGAGCAGTACTTC. Protein product: CASSFTGVSYEQYF.

The V gene is TRBV6-5, the J gene TRBJ1-4; no definite D call. The CDR3 covers 12 residues. Deletions cut 11 bases from V and 4 bases from J, with 11 bases between. The germline V gene encodes CDR1 MNHEY and CDR2 SVGAGI. CDR3 coding DNA: TGTGCCTCCCGGCGGCGTAATGAAAAACTGTTTTTT. Its protein is CASRRRNEKLFF.

The gene calls are TRBV6-6 and TRBJ2-7; D might be TRBD2 (5 bases). The CDR3 covers 13 residues. Trimming pared 6 bases from V and 6 bases from J, leaving 15 bases between. Germline lookup yields CDR1 MNHNY and CDR2 SVGAGI (reference sequence). The CDR3 spells CASRREGLREQYF. Written as DNA, the CDR3 is TGTGCCAGCAGAAGAGAGGGCCTGCGCGAGCAGTACTTC.

The chain has TRBV7-9 and TRBJ2-3, with TRBD2 matching 7 bases. This CDR3 spans 16 amino acids. CDR1 is SEHNR, CDR2 FQNEAQ, per germline (reference sequence). The V and J ends lost 1 base and 0 bases, in that order; junction bases with no gene match: 4. CDR3 coding DNA: TGTGCCAGCAGCTTAGTCTCTAGCGGTAGCACAGATACGCAGTATTTT. Translated, it gives CASSLVSSGSTDTQYF. Looking up the rest from reference TRBV7-9 and TRBJ2-3 gives the full variable domain: DTGVSQNPRHKITKRGQNVTFRCDPISEHNRLYWYRQTLGQGPEFLTYFQNEAQLEKSRLLSDRFSAERPKGSFSTLEIQRTEQGDSAMYLCASSLVSSGSTDTQYFGPGTRLTVL.

The chain joins TRBV5-1 to TRBJ1-1, with D maybe TRBD1 (6 bases). The CDR3 has 16 amino acids. Trimming stripped 0 bases from V and 5 bases from J, with 17 bases between. From germline, CDR1 is SGHRS and CDR2 YFSETQ. The CDR3 DNA follows: TGCGCCAGCAGCTTGGTGGGGGCCCCCGCGAGGACTGAAGCTTTCTTT. It specifies CASSLVGAPARTEAFF.